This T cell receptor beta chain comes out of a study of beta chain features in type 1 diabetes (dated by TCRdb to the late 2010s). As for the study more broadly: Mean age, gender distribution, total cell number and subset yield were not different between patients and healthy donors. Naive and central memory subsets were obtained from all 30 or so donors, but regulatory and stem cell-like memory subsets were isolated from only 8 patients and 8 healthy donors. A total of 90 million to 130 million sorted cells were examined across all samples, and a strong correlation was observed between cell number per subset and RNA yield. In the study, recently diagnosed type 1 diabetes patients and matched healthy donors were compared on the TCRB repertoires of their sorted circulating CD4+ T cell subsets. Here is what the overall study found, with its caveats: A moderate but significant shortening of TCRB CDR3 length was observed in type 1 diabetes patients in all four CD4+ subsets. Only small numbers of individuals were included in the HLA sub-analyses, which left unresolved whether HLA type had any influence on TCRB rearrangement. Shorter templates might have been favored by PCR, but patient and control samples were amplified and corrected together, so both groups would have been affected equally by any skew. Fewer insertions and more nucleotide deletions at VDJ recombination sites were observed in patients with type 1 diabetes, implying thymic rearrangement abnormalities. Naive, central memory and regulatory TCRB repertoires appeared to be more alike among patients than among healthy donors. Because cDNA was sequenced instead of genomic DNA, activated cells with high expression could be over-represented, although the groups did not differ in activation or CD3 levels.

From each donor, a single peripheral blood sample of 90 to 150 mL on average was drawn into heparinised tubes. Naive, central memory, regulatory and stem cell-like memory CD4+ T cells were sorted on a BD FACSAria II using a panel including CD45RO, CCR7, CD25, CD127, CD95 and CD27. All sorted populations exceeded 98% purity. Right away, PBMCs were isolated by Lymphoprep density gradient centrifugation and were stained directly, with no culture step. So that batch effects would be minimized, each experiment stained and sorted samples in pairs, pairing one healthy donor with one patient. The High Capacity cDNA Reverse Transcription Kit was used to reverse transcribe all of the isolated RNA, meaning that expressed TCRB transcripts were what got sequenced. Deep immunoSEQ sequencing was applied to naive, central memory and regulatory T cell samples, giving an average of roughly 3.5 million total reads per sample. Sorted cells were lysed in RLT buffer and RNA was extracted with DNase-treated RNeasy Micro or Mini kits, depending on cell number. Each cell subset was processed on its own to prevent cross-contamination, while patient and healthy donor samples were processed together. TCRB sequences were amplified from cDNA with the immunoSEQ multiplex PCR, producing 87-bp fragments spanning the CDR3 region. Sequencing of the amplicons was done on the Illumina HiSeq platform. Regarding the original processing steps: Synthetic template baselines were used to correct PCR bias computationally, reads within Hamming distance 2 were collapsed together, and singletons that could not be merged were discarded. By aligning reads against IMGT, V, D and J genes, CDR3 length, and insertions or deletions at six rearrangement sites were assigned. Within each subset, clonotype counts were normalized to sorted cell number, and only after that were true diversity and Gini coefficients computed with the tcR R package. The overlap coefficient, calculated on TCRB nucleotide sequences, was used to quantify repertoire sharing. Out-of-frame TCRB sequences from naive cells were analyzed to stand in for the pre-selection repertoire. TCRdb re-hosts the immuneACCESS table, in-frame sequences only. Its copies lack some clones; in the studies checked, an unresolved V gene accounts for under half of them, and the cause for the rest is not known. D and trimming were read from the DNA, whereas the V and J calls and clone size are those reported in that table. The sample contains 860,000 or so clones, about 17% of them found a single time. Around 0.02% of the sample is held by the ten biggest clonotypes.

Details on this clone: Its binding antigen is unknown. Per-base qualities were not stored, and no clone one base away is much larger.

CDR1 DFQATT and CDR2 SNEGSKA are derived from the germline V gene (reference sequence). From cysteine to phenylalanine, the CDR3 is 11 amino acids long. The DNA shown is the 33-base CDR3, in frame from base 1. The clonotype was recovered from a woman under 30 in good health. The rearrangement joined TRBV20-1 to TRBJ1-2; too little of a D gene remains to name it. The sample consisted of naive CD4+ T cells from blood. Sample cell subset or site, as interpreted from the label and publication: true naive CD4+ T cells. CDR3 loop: CNTEVNYGYTF. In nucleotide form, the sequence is TGCAACACCGAGGTGAACTATGGCTACACCTTC.